The following is a TCR beta chain sequence with its context. The antigen remains unidentified. The entry originates in a study of blood T cells in healthy people across ages. Study results and caveats: Whereas aged donors had fewer naive CD4+ cells, long-lived donors had more of them and higher diversity. Per million T cells, the diversity of TCR beta decreased roughly linearly as age advanced.

A J-beta primer mix and a sample-barcoded 5' primer were used in a second PCR of roughly 6 to 11 cycles. TCRdb passed the 5' RACE reads through MiXCR, listing each CDR3 protein once. Found here are roughly 1.6 million distinct CDR3 sequences, 30% to 40% of them singletons; the top ten hold 11%. V was cut by 5 bases and J by 5 bases, with 20 bases left in between. CDR3 length equals 16 residues. The sequenced sample was blood. The source is a woman younger than 45 in good health. V usage is TRBV12-3 or TRBV12-4 and J usage is TRBJ2-3; D possibly uses TRBD1 or TRBD2 (5 bases each). CDR3 in amino acids: CASSLGTGSAVDTQYF. In nucleotides, the CDR3 is TGTGCCAGCAGTCTAGGGACGGGGTCGGCTGTAGATACGCAGTATTTT.